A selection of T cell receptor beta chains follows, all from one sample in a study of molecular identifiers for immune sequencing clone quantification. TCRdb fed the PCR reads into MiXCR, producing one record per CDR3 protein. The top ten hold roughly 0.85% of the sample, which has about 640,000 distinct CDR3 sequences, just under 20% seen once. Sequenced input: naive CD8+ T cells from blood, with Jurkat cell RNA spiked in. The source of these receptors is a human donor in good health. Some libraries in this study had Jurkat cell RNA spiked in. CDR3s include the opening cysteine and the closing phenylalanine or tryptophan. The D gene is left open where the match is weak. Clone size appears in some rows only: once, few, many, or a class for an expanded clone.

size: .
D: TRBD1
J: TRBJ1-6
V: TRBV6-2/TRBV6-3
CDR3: CASRPGQNNSPLHF
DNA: TGTGCCAGCAGACCGGGACAGAATAATTCACCCCTCCACTTT

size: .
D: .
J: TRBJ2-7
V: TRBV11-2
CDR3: CASSLNGVQYF
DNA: TGTGCCAGCAGCTTAAACGGAGTGCAGTACTTC

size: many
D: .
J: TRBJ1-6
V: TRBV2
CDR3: CASSDFGPNSPLHF
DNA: TGTGCCAGCAGTGATTTTGGTCCTAATTCACCCCTCCACTTT

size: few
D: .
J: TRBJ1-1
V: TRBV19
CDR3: CASSITRGWDLEAFF
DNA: TGTGCCAGTAGTATCACCAGGGGCTGGGATCTTGAAGCTTTCTTT

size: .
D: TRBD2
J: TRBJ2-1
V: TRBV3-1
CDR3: CASSHLGLAGVYNEQFF
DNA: TGTGCCAGCAGCCACCTGGGACTAGCGGGAGTCTACAATGAGCAGTTCTTC

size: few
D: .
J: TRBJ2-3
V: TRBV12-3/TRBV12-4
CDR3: CASSTVGISTDTQYF
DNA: TGTGCCAGCAGTACCGTAGGGATTAGCACAGATACGCAGTATTTT

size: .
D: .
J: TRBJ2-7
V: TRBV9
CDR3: CASSGTLRDEQYF
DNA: TGTGCCAGCAGCGGCACGCTCCGGGACGAGCAGTACTTC

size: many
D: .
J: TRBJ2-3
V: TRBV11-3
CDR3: CASSRRSSTDTQYF
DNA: TGCGCCAGCAGCCGGCGGAGTAGTACAGATACGCAGTATTTT

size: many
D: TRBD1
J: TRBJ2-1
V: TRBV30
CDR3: CAWSPGTGGNEQFF
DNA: TGTGCCTGGAGCCCCGGGACAGGGGGGAATGAGCAGTTCTTC

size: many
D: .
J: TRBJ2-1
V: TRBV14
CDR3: CASSQDRTGEQFF
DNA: TGTGCCAGCAGCCAAGACCGCACCGGTGAGCAGTTCTTC

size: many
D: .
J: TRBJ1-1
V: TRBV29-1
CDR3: CSVGRGTEAFF
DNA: TGCAGCGTTGGAAGGGGCACTGAAGCTTTCTTT

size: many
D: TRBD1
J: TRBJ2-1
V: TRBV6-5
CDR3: CASRKDRDNEQFF
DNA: TGTGCCAGCAGGAAGGACAGGGACAATGAGCAGTTCTTC

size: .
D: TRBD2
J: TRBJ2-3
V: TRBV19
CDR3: CASTPLGGRATDTQYF
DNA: TGTGCCAGTACCCCGTTAGGCGGGAGGGCCACAGATACGCAGTATTTT